A single sample is the source of the 3 T cell receptor beta chains below, sequenced in a study of CD8 T cells in ankylosing spondylitis. TCRdb re-derived calls from the 5' RACE reads in MiXCR, one entry per CDR3 protein. Here the sample spans 700,000 or so distinct CDR3 sequences, over 15% being singletons. Notes on the study in general: What seemed typical of ankylosing spondylitis blood was a TCR beta motif built from 7 or 8 highly homologous variants.

The antigens these receptors bind are not known. Sequencing was performed on blood, either unsorted or a sorted T cell fraction (not recorded which). The receptors were gathered from a male donor with ankylosing spondylitis.

This clonotype has a handful of counts. The chain employs TRBV5-1 and TRBJ2-7; 9 bases are shared with TRBD1. Germline trimming cut 0 bases from V and 6 bases from J; bases unmatched to any gene: 7. This CDR3 has 15 amino acids. CDR1 and CDR2 from the germline V gene are SGHRS and YFSETQ. CDR3: CASSLVGDRVSEQYF. The CDR3 nucleotides are TGCGCCAGCAGCTTGGTTGGGGACAGGGTCTCCGAGCAGTACTTC.

The V gene is TRBV12-3 or TRBV12-4, the J gene TRBJ2-7; TRBD2 matches 13 bases. After removal of 5 bases from V and 5 bases from J, the junction contained 3 bases not matched to a gene. This CDR3 is 14 amino acids long. CDR3 loop: CASSAGTSGDEQYF. The CDR3 coding sequence is TGTGCCAGCAGTGCCGGGACTAGCGGGGACGAGCAGTACTTC.

This clonotype was observed a handful of times. The V and J genes are TRBV5-1 and TRBJ1-1; D might be TRBD1 (6 bases). V was pared by 7 bases and J by 7 bases, with 20 bases between. CDR1 SGHRS and CDR2 YFSETQ come from the germline V gene. CDR3 length equals 14 residues. CDR3 nucleotide sequence: TGCGCCAGCTCCAACCCCTTGGGGGGCGGTGAAGCTTTCTTT. It translates to CASSNPLGGGEAFF.